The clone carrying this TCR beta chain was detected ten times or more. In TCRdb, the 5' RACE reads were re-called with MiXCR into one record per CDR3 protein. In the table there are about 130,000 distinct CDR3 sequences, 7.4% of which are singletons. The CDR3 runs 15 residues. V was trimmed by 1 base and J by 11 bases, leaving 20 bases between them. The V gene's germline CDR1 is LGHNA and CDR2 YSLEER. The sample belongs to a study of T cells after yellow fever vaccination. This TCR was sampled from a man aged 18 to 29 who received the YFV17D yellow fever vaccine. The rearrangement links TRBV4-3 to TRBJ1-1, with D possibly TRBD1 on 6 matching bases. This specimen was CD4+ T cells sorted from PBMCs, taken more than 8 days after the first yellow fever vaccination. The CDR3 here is CASSQGDVGGASAFF. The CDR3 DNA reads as TGCGCCAGCAGCCAAGGGGATGTGGGGGGCGCCTCGGCTTTCTTT.